This record looks at one TCR beta chain sequence and its context. The data were obtained in a study of T cell changes during pregnancy in multiple sclerosis. CDR1 SGHTA and CDR2 FQGNSA come from the germline V gene. There are 15 residues in the CDR3. Trimming pared 0 bases from V and 0 bases from J, leaving 7 bases between. Repertoires were generated with immunoSEQ multiplex PCR, while TCRdb's copy carries only in-frame clones and drops some. The data contain 55,000 to 65,000 clones, around 93% of them singletons. The sequence came from a female donor with multiple sclerosis, enrolled in a pregnancy study. The chain employs TRBV7-2 and TRBJ2-3, with TRBD2 as a possible D gene (6 bases). Sample: peripheral blood, taken in the first trimester of pregnancy. CDR3 sequence reads: CASSLAGGSTDTQYF. The CDR3 nucleotides are TGTGCCAGCAGCTTAGCGGGGGGAAGCACAGATACGCAGTATTTT.